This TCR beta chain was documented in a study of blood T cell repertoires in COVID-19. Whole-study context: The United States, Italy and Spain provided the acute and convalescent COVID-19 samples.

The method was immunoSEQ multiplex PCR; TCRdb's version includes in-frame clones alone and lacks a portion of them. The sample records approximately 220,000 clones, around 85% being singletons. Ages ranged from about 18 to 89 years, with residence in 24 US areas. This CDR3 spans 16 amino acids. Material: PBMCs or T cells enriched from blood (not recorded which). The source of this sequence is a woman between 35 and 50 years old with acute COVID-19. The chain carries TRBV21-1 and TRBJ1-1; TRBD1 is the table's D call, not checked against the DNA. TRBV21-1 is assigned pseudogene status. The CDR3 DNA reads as TGTGCCAGCAGCAAAAGGATAACAGGCGGGAACACTGAAGCTTTCTTT. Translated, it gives CASSKRITGGNTEAFF.